This T cell receptor beta chain emerged from a study of T cells in Graves' hyperthyroidism and ophthalmopathy. Study-level background: Peripheral blood was taken when the disease was first diagnosed, before any treatment began.

Study-wide findings and caveats: Researchers found most expanded thyroid clonotypes above 0.001 in blood as well. A model using 13 V-J features told ophthalmopathy apart from stable hyperthyroidism.

Exclusion of a patient resulted from uncontrolled infection, other autoimmune disease, pregnancy or lactation. Of note for this clonotype: The antigen is not known.

Regions amplified from RNA transcripts were the TCR beta CDR3 regions. A first-round RT-PCR of the TCR CDR3 used the HTBI primer set. TCRdb re-called the multiplex PCR reads with MiXCR, one entry per CDR3 protein. The sample includes approximately 400,000 distinct CDR3 sequences, about a sixth of them seen just once. Trimming stripped 6 bases from V and 4 bases from J, with 20 bases between. CDR3 size: 16 residues. The sequence derives from a young woman with Graves' hyperthyroidism. Sequencing was done on a sample of blood. This chain joins TRBV12-3 or TRBV12-4 and TRBJ2-3, with D possibly being TRBD2 (6 bases). The CDR3 spells CASSLWGVISADTQYF. As DNA, the CDR3 is TGTGCCAGCAGCCTCTGGGGGGTCATCAGCGCAGATACGCAGTATTTT.